This T cell receptor beta chain was recovered during a study of T cells in localized non-small cell lung cancer. Study-wide results and limits: Uninvolved adjacent lung had higher T cell clonality than tumor and all other tissues.

Sequenced by immunoSEQ multiplex PCR; TCRdb stores in-frame clones only, minus some. The data hold some 1,500 clones, with 20% to 25% observed a single time. The CDR3 covers 16 residues. Germline values: CDR1 MRHNA, CDR2 SNTAGT. The V and J ends lost 3 bases and 2 bases, in that order; junction bases with no gene match: 2. The table lists this clone with a few counts. Its antigen is still unknown. The sequencing here drew on normal lung tissue next to the tumor, taken before any cancer treatment. This clonotype was obtained from a woman between 35 and 70 years old with stage I lung adenocarcinoma. The genes are TRBV6-4 and TRBJ2-3; 13 nucleotides agree with TRBD2. The CDR3 DNA reads as TGTGCCAGCAGTGAGACTAGCGGGGGGCCCACAGATACGCAGTATTTT. Translating it yields CASSETSGGPTDTQYF.